A selection of T cell receptor beta chains follows, all from one sample in a study of blood T cell repertoires in COVID-19. Assay: immunoSEQ multiplex PCR; the TCRdb copy retains only in-frame clones and omits some. Among more than 150,000 clones listed, 75% to 90% were seen once. Sequences were obtained from peripheral blood. The receptors were gathered from a woman in her thirties or forties with acute or convalescent COVID-19. CDR3s include the opening cysteine and the closing phenylalanine or tryptophan. The order of the fields is J gene, D gene, V gene, clone size, CDR3 protein, CDR3 DNA. The D gene is left open where the match is weak. Clone size is not always given. Where it is, it says once, few, many or a class for expanded clones.

>TRBJ2-7|TRBD1|TRBV5-4|NA
CASSSEAGTGSYEQYF
TGTGCCAGCAGCTCGGAGGCTGGGACAGGGAGCTACGAGCAGTACTTC
>TRBJ2-7|NA|TRBV5-4|few
CASSLLVEQYF
TGTGCCAGCAGCTTATTAGTAGAGCAGTACTTC
>TRBJ1-6|NA|TRBV28|NA
CASSPDSYNSPLHF
TGTGCCAGCAGCCCTGATAGCTATAATTCACCCCTCCACTTT
>TRBJ1-3|TRBD1|TRBV4-2|NA
CASSQAGQGTIENTIYF
TGTGCCAGCAGCCAAGCGGGACAGGGTACTATTGAAAACACCATATATTTT
>TRBJ2-7|TRBD2|TRBV5-5|NA
CASSLWTSGAYEQYF
TGTGCCAGCAGCTTGTGGACTAGCGGGGCCTACGAGCAGTACTTC
>TRBJ2-4|TRBD2|TRBV11-2|NA
CASSLELAGGGRNIQYF
TGTGCCAGCAGCTTAGAGCTAGCGGGAGGGGGCAGAAACATTCAGTACTTC
>TRBJ2-7|TRBD1|TRBV5-6|NA
CASSDDRGPYEQYF
TGTGCCAGCAGCGACGACAGGGGTCCCTACGAGCAGTACTTC
>TRBJ2-5|TRBD2|TRBV27|NA
CASSSSLGGPTIETQYF
TGTGCCAGCAGTTCATCGTTGGGAGGGCCCACAATAGAGACCCAGTACTTC
>TRBJ2-3|TRBD2|TRBV5-1|NA
CASSPGLAVDTQYF
TGCGCCAGCAGCCCGGGACTAGCGGTGGATACGCAGTATTTT
>TRBJ2-7|TRBD2|TRBV27|NA
CASSGGGSSYEQYF
TGTGCCAGCAGTGGGGGGGGGTCTTCCTACGAGCAGTACTTC
>TRBJ2-5|NA|TRBV14|NA
CASSQLRGGEETQYF
TGTGCCAGCAGCCAATTAAGGGGAGGAGAAGAGACCCAGTACTTC
>TRBJ2-5|NA|TRBV10-1|NA
CASSDRGETQYF
TGCGCCAGCAGTGATCGGGGAGAGACCCAGTACTTC
>TRBJ1-5|TRBD1|TRBV19|once
CASSIGPARGPQPQHF
TGTGCCAGTAGTATCGGTCCGGCCAGGGGGCCTCAGCCCCAGCATTTT
>TRBJ2-3|NA|TRBV15|NA
CATSRDEASTQYF
TGTGCCACCAGCAGAGATGAAGCTAGCACGCAGTATTTT
>TRBJ1-1|NA|TRBV5-6|NA
CASSLLEEAFF
TGTGCCAGCAGCTTGTTAGAAGAAGCTTTCTTT